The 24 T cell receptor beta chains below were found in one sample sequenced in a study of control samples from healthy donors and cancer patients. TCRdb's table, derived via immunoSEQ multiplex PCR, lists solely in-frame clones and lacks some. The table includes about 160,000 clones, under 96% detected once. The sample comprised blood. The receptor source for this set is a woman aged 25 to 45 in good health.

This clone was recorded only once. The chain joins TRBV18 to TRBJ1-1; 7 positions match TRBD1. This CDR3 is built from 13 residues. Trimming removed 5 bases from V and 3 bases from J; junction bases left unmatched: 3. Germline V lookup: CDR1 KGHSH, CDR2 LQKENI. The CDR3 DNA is TGTGCCAGCTCAAGACAGGGTCACACTGAAGCTTTCTTT. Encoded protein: CASSRQGHTEAFF.

The CDR3 DNA is TGTGCCAGCAGTTTTACAGGGGTCTATAATTCACCCCTCCACTTT. Encoded protein: CASSFTGVYNSPLHF. The gene calls are TRBV28 and TRBJ1-6; 7 nucleotides match TRBD1. Unmatched junction bases numbered 2, after V lost 3 bases and J lost 3 bases. The CDR3 consists of 15 residues. Germline V gene data show CDR1 as MDHEN and CDR2 as SYDVKM.

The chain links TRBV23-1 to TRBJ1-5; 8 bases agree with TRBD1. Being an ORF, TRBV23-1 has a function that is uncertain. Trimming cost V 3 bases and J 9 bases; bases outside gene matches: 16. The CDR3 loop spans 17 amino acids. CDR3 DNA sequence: TGCGCCAGCAGTCATCGCGCGGACAGGGACTTAGCAGGGCCCCAGCATTTT. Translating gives CASSHRADRDLAGPQHF.

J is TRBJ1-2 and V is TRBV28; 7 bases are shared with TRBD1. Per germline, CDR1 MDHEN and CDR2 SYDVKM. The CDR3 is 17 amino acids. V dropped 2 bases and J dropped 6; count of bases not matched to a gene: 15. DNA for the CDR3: TGTGCCAGCAGTTTAGGCTTGTGGCTCAGGGGGTTTGATGGCTACACCTTC. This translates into CASSLGLWLRGFDGYTF.

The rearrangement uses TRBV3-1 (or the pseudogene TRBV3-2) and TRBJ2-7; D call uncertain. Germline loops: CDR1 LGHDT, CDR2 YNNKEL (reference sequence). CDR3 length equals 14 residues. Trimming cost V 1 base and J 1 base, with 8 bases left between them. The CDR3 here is CASSQVRSSYEQYF. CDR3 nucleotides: TGTGCCAGCAGCCAAGTGCGTAGTTCCTACGAGCAGTACTTC.

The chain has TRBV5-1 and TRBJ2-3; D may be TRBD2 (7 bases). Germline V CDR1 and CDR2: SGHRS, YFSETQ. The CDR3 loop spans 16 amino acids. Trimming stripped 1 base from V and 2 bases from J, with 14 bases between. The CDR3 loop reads CASSLWPGGITDTQYF. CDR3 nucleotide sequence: TGCGCCAGCAGCTTGTGGCCGGGGGGCATCACAGATACGCAGTATTTT.

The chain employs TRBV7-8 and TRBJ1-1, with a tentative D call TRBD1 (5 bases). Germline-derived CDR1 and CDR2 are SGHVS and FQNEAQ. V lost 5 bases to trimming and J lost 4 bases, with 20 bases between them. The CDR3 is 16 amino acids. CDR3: CASSPRSGGVRTEAFF. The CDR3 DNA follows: TGTGCCAGCAGCCCCCGGTCCGGGGGGGTCCGCACTGAAGCTTTCTTT.

The CDR3 reads CASSQLLAGGSNEQFF. The DNA of the CDR3 is TGTGCCAGCAGCCAACTACTAGCGGGAGGGTCGAATGAGCAGTTCTTC. This chain links TRBV4-2 with TRBJ2-1, with 13 bases matching TRBD2. V shed 2 bases and J 7 bases; nucleotides not matched to a gene: 5. This CDR3 has 16 residues. The V gene's germline CDR1 is LGHNA and CDR2 YNFKEQ.

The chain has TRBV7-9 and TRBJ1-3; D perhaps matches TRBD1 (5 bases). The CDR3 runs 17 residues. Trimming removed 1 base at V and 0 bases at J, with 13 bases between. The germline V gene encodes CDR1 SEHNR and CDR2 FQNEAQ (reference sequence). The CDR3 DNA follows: TGTGCCAGCAGCTTAGTATGGGGGGTCGTCTCTGGAAACACCATATATTTT. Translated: CASSLVWGVVSGNTIYF. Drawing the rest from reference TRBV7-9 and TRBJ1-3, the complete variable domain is DTGVSQNPRHKITKRGQNVTFRCDPISEHNRLYWYRQTLGQGPEFLTYFQNEAQLEKSRLLSDRFSAERPKGSFSTLEIQRTEQGDSAMYLCASSLVWGVVSGNTIYFGEGSWLTVV.

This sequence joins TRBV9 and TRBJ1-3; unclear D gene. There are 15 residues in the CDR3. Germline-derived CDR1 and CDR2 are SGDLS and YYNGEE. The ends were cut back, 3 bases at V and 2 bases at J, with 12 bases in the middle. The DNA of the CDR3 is TGTGCCAGCAGCGCCCAACTAGGGCCTGGAAACACCATATATTTT. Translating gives CASSAQLGPGNTIYF.

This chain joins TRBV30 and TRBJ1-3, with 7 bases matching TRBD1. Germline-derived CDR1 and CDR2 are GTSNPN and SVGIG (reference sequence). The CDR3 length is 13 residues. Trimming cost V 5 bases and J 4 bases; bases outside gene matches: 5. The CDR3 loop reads CAWSTGVGNTIYF. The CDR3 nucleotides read TGTGCCTGGTCCACAGGGGTCGGAAACACCATATATTTT.

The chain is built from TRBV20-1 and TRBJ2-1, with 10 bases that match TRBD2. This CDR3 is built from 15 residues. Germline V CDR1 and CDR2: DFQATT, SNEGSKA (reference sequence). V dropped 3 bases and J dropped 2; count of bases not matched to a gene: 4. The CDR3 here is CSASKLAGTYNEQFF. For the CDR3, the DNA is TGCAGTGCTAGTAAACTAGCGGGGACCTACAATGAGCAGTTCTTC.

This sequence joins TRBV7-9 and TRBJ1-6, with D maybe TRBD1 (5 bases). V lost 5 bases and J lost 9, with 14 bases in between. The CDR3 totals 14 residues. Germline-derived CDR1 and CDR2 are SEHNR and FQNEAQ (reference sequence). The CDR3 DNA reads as TGTGCCAGCAGCCAGTCAGCTAGGGGTTCACCCCTCCACTTT. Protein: CASSQSARGSPLHF.

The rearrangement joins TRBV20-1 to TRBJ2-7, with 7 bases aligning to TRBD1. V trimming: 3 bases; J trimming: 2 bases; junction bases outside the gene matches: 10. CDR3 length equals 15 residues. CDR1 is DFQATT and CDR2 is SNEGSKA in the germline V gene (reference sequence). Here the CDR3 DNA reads TGCAGTGCTAGTTTATGGGACAGCGGCGCCTACGAGCAGTACTTC. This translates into CSASLWDSGAYEQYF.

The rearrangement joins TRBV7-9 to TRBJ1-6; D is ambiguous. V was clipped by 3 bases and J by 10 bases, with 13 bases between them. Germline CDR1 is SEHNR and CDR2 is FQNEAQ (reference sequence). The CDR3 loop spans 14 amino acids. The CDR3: CASSFPGGGSPLHF. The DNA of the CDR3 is TGTGCCAGCAGCTTCCCGGGAGGAGGATCACCCCTCCACTTT. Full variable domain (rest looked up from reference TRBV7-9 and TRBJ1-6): DTGVSQNPRHKITKRGQNVTFRCDPISEHNRLYWYRQTLGQGPEFLTYFQNEAQLEKSRLLSDRFSAERPKGSFSTLEIQRTEQGDSAMYLCASSFPGGGSPLHFGNGTRLTVT.

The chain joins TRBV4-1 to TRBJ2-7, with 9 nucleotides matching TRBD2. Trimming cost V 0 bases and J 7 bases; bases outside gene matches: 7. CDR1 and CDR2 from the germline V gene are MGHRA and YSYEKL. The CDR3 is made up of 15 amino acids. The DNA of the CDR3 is TGCGCCAGCAGCCAAGATGTCGGACTAGCGAGGGAGCAGTACTTC. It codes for CASSQDVGLAREQYF.

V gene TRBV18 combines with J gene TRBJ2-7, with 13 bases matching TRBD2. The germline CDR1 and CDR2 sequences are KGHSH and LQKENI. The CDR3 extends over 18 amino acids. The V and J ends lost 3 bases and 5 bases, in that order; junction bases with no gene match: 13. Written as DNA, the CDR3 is TGTGCCAGCTCACCCCTCGGACTAGCGGGAGTCGCTTCCAACGAGCAGTACTTC. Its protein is CASSPLGLAGVASNEQYF.

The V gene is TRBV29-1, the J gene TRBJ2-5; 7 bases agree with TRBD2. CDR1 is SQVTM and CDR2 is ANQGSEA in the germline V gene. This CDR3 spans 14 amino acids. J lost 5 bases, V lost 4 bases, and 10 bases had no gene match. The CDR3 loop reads CSVAGLAARETQYF. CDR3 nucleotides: TGCAGCGTTGCCGGGCTAGCGGCCCGGGAGACCCAGTACTTC.

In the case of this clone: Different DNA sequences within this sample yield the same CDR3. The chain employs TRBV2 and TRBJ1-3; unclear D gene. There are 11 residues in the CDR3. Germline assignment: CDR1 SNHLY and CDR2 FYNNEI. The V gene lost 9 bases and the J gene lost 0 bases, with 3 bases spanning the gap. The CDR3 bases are TGTGCCAGGAGCTCTGGAAACACCATATATTTT. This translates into CARSSGNTIYF. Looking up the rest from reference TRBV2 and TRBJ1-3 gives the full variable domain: EPEVTQTPSHQVTQMGQEVILRCVPISNHLYFYWYRQILGQKVEFLVSFYNNEISEKSEIFDDQFSVERPDGSNFTLKIRSTKLEDSAMYFCARSSGNTIYFGEGSWLTVV.

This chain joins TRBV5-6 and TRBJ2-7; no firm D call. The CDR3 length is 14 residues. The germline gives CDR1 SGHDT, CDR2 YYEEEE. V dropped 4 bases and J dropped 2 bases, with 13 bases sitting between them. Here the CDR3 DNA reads TGTGCCAGCAGCCCCATTAGGGCCCCCTACGAGCAGTACTTC. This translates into CASSPIRAPYEQYF.

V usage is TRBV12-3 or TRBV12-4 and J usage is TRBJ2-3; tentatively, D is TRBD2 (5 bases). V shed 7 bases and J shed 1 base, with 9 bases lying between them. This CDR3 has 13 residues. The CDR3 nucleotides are TGTGCCAGCACCATGGGAGGCACAGATACGCAGTATTTT. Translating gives CASTMGGTDTQYF.

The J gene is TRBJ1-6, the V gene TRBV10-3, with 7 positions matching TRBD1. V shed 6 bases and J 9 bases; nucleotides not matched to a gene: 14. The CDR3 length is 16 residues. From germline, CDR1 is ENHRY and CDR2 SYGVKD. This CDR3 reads CAIRDGQEGFGSPLHF. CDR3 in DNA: TGTGCCATCAGGGATGGACAGGAAGGATTCGGTTCACCCCTCCACTTT.

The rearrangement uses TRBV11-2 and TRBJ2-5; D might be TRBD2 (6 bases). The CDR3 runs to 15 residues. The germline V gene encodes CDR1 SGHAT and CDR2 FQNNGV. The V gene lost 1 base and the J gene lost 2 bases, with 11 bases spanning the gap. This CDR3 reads CASSLGPGGQETQYF. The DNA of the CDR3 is TGTGCCAGCAGCTTAGGACCTGGAGGGCAAGAGACCCAGTACTTC. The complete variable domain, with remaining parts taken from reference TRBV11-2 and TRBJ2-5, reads EAGVAQSPRYKIIEKRQSVAFWCNPISGHATLYWYQQILGQGPKLLIQFQNNGVVDDSQLPKDRFSAERLKGVDSTLKIQPAKLEDSAVYLCASSLGPGGQETQYFGPGTRLLVL.

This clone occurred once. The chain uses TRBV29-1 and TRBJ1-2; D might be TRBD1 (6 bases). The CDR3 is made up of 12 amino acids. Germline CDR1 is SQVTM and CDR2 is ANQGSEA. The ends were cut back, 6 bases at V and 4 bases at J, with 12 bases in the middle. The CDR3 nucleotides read TGCAGCGTCCACAGGGACTTCTATGGCTACACCTTC. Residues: CSVHRDFYGYTF. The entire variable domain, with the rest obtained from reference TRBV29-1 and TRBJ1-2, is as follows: SAVISQKPSRDICQRGTSLTIQCQVDSQVTMMFWYRQQPGQSLTLIATANQGSEATYESGFVIDKFPISRPNLTFSTLTVSNMSPEDSSIYLCSVHRDFYGYTFGSGTRLTVV.